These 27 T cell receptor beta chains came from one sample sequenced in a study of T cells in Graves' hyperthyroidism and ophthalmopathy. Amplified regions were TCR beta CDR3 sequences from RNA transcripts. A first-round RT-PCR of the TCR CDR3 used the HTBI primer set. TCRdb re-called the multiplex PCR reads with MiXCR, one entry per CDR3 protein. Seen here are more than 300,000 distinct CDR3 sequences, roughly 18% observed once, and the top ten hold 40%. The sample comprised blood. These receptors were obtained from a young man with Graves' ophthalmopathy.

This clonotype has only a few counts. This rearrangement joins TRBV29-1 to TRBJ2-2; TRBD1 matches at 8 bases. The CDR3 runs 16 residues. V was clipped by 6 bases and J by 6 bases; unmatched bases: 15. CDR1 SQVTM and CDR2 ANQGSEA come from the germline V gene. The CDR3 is CSVLEWTGNVPGELFF. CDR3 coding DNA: TGCAGCGTCCTGGAATGGACAGGGAATGTCCCCGGGGAGCTGTTTTTT.

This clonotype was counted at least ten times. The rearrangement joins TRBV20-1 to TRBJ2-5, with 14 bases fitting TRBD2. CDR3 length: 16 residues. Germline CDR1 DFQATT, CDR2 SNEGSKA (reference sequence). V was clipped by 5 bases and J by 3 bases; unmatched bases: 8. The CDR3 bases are TGCAGTGCTTATCCCGGGACTAGCGGGGGTGAAGAGACCCAGTACTTC. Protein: CSAYPGTSGGEETQYF.

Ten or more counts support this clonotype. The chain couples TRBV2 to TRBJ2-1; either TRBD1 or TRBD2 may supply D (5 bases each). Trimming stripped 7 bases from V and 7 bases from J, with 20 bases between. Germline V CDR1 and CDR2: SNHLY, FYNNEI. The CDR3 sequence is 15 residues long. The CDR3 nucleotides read TGTGCCAGCACTGGGACGGCTACTATGATGAATGAGCAGTTCTTC. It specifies CASTGTATMMNEQFF.

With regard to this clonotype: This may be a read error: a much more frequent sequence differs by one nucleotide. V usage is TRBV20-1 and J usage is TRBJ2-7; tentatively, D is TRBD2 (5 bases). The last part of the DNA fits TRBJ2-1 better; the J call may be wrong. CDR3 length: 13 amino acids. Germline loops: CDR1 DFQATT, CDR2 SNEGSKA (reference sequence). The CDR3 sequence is CSARPGEGYEQFF. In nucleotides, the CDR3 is TGCAGTGCTAGGCCCGGGGAAGGATACGAGCAGTTCTTC.

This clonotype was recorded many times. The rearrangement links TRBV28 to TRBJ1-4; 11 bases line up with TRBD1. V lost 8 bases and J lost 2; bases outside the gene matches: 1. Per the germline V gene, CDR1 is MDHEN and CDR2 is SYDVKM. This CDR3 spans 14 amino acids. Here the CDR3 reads CASGQGATNEKLFF. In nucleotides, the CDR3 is TGTGCCAGCGGACAGGGGGCGACTAATGAAAAACTGTTTTTT.

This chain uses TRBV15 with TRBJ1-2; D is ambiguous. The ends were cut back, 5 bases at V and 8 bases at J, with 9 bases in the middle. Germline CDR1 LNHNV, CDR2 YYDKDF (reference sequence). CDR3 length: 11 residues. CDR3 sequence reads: CATSEGRGYTF. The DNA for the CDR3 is TGTGCCACCAGCGAAGGGCGGGGCTACACCTTC.

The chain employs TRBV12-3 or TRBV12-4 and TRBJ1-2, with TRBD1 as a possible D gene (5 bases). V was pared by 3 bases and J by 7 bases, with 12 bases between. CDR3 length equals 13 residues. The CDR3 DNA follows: TGTGCCAGCAGTTTGGGGCCCTACTCTGGCTACACCTTC. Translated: CASSLGPYSGYTF.

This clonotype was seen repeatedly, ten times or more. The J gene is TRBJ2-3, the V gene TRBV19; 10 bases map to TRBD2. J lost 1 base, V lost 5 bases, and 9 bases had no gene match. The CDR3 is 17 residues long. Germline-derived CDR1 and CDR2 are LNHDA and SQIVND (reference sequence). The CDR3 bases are TGTGCCAGTAGTGGAGTCGCCCTAGCGGGGGGCACAGATACGCAGTATTTT. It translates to CASSGVALAGGTDTQYF.

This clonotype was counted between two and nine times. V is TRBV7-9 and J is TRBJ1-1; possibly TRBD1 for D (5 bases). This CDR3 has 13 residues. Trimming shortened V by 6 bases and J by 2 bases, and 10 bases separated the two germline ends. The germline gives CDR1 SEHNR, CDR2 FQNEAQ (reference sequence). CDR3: CASRSGDNTEAFF. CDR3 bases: TGTGCCAGCAGAAGTGGGGACAACACTGAAGCTTTCTTT.

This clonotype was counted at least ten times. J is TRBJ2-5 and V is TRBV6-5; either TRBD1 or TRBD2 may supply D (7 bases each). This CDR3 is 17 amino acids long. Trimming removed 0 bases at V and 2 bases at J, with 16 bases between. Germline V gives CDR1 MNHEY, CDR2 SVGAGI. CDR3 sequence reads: CASSYSRQGGMQETQYF. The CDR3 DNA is TGTGCCAGCAGTTACTCTCGACAGGGAGGGATGCAAGAGACCCAGTACTTC.

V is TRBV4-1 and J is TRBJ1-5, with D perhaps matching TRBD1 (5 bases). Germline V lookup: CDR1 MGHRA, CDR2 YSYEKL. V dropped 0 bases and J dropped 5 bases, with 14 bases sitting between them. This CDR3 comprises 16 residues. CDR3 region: CASSQERAIGDQPQHF. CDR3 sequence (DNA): TGCGCCAGCAGCCAAGAAAGGGCTATAGGGGATCAGCCCCAGCATTTT.

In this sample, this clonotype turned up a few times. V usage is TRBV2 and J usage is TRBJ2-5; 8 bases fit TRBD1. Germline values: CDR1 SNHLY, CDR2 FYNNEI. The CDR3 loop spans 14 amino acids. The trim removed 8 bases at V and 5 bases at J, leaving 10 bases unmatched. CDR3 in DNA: TGTGCCAGCGGAGGAGACAGGGGAGCGGAGACCCAGTACTTC. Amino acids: CASGGDRGAETQYF.

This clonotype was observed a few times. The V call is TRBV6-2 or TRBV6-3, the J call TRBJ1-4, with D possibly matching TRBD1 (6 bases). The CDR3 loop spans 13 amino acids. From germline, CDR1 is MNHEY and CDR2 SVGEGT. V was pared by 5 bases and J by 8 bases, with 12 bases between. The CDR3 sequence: CASSGGGREKLFF. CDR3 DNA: TGTGCCAGCAGTGGGGGCGGTCGAGAAAAACTGTTTTTT.

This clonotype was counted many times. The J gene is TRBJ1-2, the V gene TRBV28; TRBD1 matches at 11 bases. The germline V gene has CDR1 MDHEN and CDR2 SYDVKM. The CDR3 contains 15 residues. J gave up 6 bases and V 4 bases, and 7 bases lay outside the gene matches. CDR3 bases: TGTGCCAGCAGTTCGGGACAGGGGGAGTACAATGGCTACACCTTC. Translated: CASSSGQGEYNGYTF.

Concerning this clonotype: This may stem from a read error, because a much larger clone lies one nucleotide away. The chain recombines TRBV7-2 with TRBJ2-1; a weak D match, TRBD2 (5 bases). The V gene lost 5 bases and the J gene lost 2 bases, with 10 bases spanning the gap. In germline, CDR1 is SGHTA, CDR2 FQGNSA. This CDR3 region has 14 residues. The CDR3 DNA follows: TGTGCCAGCAGCGAACCCGGGACCTACAATGAGCAGTTCTTC. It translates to CASSEPGTYNEQFF.

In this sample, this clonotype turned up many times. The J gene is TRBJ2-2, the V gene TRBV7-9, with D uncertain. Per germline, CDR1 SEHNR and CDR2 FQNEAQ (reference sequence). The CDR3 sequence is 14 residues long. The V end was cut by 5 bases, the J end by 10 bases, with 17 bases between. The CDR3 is CASSHPDHPEELFF. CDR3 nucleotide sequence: TGTGCCAGCAGCCACCCTGACCACCCTGAGGAGCTGTTTTTT.

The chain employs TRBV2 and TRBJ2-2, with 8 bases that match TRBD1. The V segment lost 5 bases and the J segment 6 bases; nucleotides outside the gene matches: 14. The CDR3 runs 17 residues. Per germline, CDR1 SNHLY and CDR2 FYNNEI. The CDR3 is CASSTGQGWGGAGELFF. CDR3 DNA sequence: TGTGCCAGCAGTACAGGACAGGGTTGGGGCGGGGCCGGGGAGCTGTTTTTT.

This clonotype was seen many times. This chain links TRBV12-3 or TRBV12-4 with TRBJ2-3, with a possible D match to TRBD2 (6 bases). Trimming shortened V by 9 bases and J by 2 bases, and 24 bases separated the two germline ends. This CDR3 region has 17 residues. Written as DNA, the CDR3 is TGTGCCAGAGTCTGTGGGAGGTCCACACCTTACACAGATACGCAGTATTTT. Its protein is CARVCGRSTPYTDTQYF.

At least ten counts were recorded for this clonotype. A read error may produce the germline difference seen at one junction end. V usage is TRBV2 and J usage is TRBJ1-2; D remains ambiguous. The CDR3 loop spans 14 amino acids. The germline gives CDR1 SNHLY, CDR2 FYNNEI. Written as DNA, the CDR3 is TGTGCCAGCAGAGGGCAGGTCGGTAACCATGGCTACACCTTC. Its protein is CASRGQVGNHGYTF.

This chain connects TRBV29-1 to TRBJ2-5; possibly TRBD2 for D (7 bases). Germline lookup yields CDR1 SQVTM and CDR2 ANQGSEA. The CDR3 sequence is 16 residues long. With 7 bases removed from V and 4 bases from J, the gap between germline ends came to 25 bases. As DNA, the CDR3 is TGCAGCGGTGGGGGCACTAGCGATATGGGGCCAGAGACCCAGTACTTC. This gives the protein CSGGGTSDMGPETQYF.

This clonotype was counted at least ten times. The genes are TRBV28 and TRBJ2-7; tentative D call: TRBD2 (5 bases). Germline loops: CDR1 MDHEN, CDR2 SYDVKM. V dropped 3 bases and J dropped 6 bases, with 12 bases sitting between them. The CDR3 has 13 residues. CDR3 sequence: CASSLSGEGEQYF. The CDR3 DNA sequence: TGTGCCAGCAGTTTGAGCGGTGAGGGCGAGCAGTACTTC.

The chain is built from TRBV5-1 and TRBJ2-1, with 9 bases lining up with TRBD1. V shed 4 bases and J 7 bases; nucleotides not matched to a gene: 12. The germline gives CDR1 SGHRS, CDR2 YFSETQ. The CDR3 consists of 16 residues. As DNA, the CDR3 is TGCGCCAGCAGCCCCGCACAGGGGGCAAGGTCAAATGAGCAGTTCTTC. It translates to CASSPAQGARSNEQFF.

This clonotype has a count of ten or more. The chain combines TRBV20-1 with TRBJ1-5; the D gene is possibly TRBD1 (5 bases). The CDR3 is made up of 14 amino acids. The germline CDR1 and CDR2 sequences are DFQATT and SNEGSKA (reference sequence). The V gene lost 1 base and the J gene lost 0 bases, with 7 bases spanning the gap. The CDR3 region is CSARGDSSNQPQHF. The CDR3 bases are TGCAGTGCTAGAGGCGACAGTAGCAATCAGCCCCAGCATTTT.

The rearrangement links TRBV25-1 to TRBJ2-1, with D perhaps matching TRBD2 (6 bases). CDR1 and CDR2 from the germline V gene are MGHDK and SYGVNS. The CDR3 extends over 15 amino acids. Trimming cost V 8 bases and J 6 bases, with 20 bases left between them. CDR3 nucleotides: TGTGCCAGCCGCCCAGGGAGAGGGGAGGTCAATGAGCAGTTCTTC. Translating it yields CASRPGRGEVNEQFF.

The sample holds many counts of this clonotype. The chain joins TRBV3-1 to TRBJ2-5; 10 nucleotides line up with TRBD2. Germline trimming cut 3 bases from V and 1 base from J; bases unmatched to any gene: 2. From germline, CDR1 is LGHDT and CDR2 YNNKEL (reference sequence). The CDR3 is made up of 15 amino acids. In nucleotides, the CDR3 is TGTGCCAGCAGCCAGCTAGCGGGAGTCCAAGAGACCCAGTACTTC. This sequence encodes CASSQLAGVQETQYF.

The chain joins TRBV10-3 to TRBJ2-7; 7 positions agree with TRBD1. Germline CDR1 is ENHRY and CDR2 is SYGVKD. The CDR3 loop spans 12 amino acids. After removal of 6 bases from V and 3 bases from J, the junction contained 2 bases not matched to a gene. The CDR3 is CAIRTGNYEQYF. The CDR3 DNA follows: TGTGCCATCAGGACAGGGAACTACGAGCAGTACTTC.

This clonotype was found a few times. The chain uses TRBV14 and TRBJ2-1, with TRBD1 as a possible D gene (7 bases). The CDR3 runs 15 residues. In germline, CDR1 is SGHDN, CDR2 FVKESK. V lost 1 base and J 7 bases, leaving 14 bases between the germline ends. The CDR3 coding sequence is TGTGCCAGCAGCCAAGTGCAGGGGGGTCAGAATGAGCAGTTCTTC. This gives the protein CASSQVQGGQNEQFF.